A selection of T cell receptor beta chains follows, all from one sample in a study of human T cells and chemical hapten exposure. MiXCR was run by TCRdb on the RACE reads, yielding one entry per CDR3 protein. Of about 94,000 distinct CDR3 sequences in the sample, about 9% are singletons; the top ten hold 2% to 2.5%. The specimen comprised whole blood, sampled in connection with sensitization to the hapten diphenylcyclopropenone (DPC). These receptor sequences come from a woman aged 40-49 years with alopecia areata. Some clones in this sample may be carry-over from other donors' samples. CDR3s leave out the opening cysteine and the closing phenylalanine or tryptophan.

V gene,J gene,CDR3 protein
TRBV6-2/TRBV6-3,TRBJ1-1,ASSQQGRTEAF
TRBV20-1,TRBJ2-5,SPAARGRLETQY
TRBV23-1,TRBJ2-1,ASSQWEPYYNEQF
TRBV29-1,TRBJ2-7,SVSVTSIGVEQY
TRBV25-1,TRBJ2-3,ASSSPAGPDTQY
TRBV12-3/TRBV12-4,TRBJ2-7,ASSRTGGSYEQY
TRBV28,TRBJ1-2,ASSPQMGHGYT
TRBV29-1,TRBJ2-5,SVLLAGLETQY
TRBV27,TRBJ1-5,ASRTTVTAPSQH
TRBV19,TRBJ2-1,ASSISLAVYNEQF
TRBV20-1,TRBJ1-1,SALLGGKGNTEAF
TRBV2,TRBJ2-1,ASNTIPGLARNEQF
TRBV7-2,TRBJ2-7,ASSLVDSGLEQY
TRBV7-6,TRBJ2-3,ASSLRGDPTDTQY
TRBV11-1,TRBJ2-5,ASSLGSGTAETQY
TRBV28,TRBJ2-3,ASSGLAGGGASTDTQY
TRBV3-1,TRBJ1-4,ASSQETGQAARNEKLF
TRBV29-1,TRBJ2-5,SVGSRVGETQY
TRBV28,TRBJ1-4,ASRARGHEKLF
TRBV7-8,TRBJ1-5,ASSLAVGGVINQPQH
TRBV7-6,TRBJ2-1,ASSSTLRYYNEQF
TRBV27,TRBJ2-2,ASSFTSGTGELF
TRBV6-6,TRBJ1-1,ASSYGTGLPEAF
TRBV28,TRBJ2-7,ASQRSSYEQY
TRBV5-1,TRBJ2-3,ASSWDRARDTQY
TRBV27,TRBJ2-3,ASSPSGRVPTDTQY
TRBV7-2,TRBJ1-6,ASSVTGGAGSPLH
TRBV20-1,TRBJ2-3,SRTALAGTHTQY
TRBV2,TRBJ1-5,ASRRESNQPQH
TRBV10-3,TRBJ2-1,AISESLENEQF
TRBV5-1,TRBJ2-7,ASSPGGLSSYEQY
TRBV20-1,TRBJ1-5,SARGTGPQNQPQH
TRBV3-1,TRBJ1-5,ASSQGGPQH
TRBV28,TRBJ2-7,ASRDGARAYEQY
TRBV7-9,TRBJ2-5,ASSFVETQY
TRBV12-3/TRBV12-4,TRBJ2-7,ASSPGLAGVIYEQY
TRBV10-3,TRBJ2-1,AISDNRSYNEQF
TRBV7-2,TRBJ1-1,ASSPAGMIGTEAF
TRBV7-3,TRBJ1-1,ASSIQGGNTEAF
TRBV28,TRBJ1-5,ASSTRVRQPQH
TRBV4-2,TRBJ1-6,ASSQVGQDSPLH
TRBV12-3/TRBV12-4,TRBJ1-1,ASSFWGGATEAF
TRBV9,TRBJ2-7,ASSAPPSYEQY
TRBV6-6,TRBJ2-7,ASSKSGQYEQY
TRBV4-3,TRBJ2-3,ASSYLAGARDTQY
TRBV4-2,TRBJ2-3,ASSQDEKGVVTQY
TRBV10-3,TRBJ2-1,AISYTSQDSGEQF
TRBV29-1,TRBJ2-1,SVEGHFASSSYNEQF
TRBV5-1,TRBJ2-5,ASSLEPGQSSQETQY
TRBV13,TRBJ1-1,ASSLRSNTEAF
TRBV18,TRBJ2-7,ASSPAGTGPYEQY
TRBV7-9,TRBJ2-7,ASSLGVRHEQY
TRBV4-1,TRBJ1-1,ASSQVLGLFEAF
TRBV28,TRBJ2-1,ASKRLAGYNEQF
TRBV3-1,TRBJ1-4,ASSPTATNEKLF